This TCR beta chain was retrieved from a study of blood T cell repertoires in COVID-19. Overall study: Samples of COVID-19 (acute and convalescent) were obtained from the United States, Italy and Spain. Sources were T cells, B-cell-depleted T cells, or PBMCs; the material itself was cDNA or gDNA.

Germline trimming cut 5 bases from V and 5 bases from J; bases unmatched to any gene: 6. Germline V CDR1 and CDR2: LNHDA, SQIVND (reference sequence). The CDR3 spans 14 residues. Methods used by the authors: Estimated nucleated cell counts came from reference gene primer amplification. Clones were read by immunoSEQ multiplex PCR, and TCRdb kept only the in-frame ones, dropping some. The D gene and trimming were derived from the DNA, and the V and J assignments and clone size from that table. The sample has about 96,000 clones, about 81% seen once. The rearrangement uses TRBV19 and TRBJ1-5; the match to TRBD1 covers 7 bases. Specimen: peripheral blood. The source of this sequence is an older woman with acute or convalescent COVID-19. The CDR3 region is CASSGDSSYQPQHF. CDR3 nucleotide sequence: TGTGCCAGTAGTGGGGACAGTTCTTATCAGCCCCAGCATTTT.